The source of this T cell receptor (beta chain) is a study of vaccination effects on CD4 cells after COVID-19. Regarding the study as a whole: Clones induced by infection and by vaccine showed marked clonal contraction late after vaccination.

Concerning this clone itself: Its antigen is not identified.

The ViraFEST assay expanded antigen-specific CD4+ T cells with viral peptide pools before sequencing. Having been cultured for about ten days, the cells underwent CD4+ T cell isolation. It was with approximately 10 IU/ml IL-2 and 10 ug/ml peptides that 1.8 million or so PBMC per well were cultured. Data came from immunoSEQ multiplex PCR; TCRdb stores just in-frame clones and leaves some out. The top ten hold about 1.7% of the sample, which has roughly 76,000 clones, about 70% seen once. Germline V gives CDR1 SGHRS, CDR2 YFSETQ. The CDR3 runs to 14 residues. V was pared by 0 bases and J by 0 bases, with 4 bases between.

The sequence was collected from a human donor who received a COVID-19 vaccine. This chain uses TRBV5-1 with TRBJ1-3; D is ambiguous. The source was CD4+ T cells from PBMCs cultured with HCoV-229E spike peptides, collected before COVID-19 vaccination. In nucleotides, the CDR3 is TGCGCCAGCAGCTTGGCAGGCTCTGGAAACACCATATATTTT. Protein: CASSLAGSGNTIYF.